These T cell receptor beta chains were read from a single sample in a study of tumour-infiltrating T cells in Burkitt lymphoma. Sequencing was performed with immunoSEQ multiplex PCR; in TCRdb, only in-frame clones are kept and a portion is missing. There are roughly 15,000 clones in the sample; 85% occur only once, and 1.1% to 1.5% lies in the top ten. Sequenced input: tumor tissue. Source of these receptors: a human donor with diffuse large B-cell lymphoma. Both conserved end residues are part of each CDR3. A D gene is named only where the DNA matches it firmly. Clone sizes are given selectively: once, few, many, or a class where the clone is expanded.

V gene	J gene	D gene	clone size	CDR3 protein	CDR3 DNA
TRBV10-1	TRBJ1-1	-	-	CASSEFMNTEAFF	TGCGCCAGCAGTGAGTTTATGAACACTGAAGCTTTCTTT
TRBV7-2	TRBJ1-1	-	few	CASSLVVNTEAFF	TGTGCCAGCAGCTTAGTGGTGAACACTGAAGCTTTCTTT
TRBV6-1	TRBJ1-1	-	-	CASSGAYGTEAFF	TGTGCCAGCAGCGGGGCGTACGGCACTGAAGCTTTCTTT
TRBV6-5	TRBJ1-4	-	-	CASSYSTLNEKLFF	TGTGCCAGCAGTTACTCAACACTAAATGAAAAACTGTTTTTT
TRBV7-2	TRBJ1-6	-	-	CASSLTGGTNNSPLHF	TGTGCCAGCAGCCTCACAGGAGGCACAAATAATTCACCCCTCCACTTT
TRBV4-1	TRBJ1-1	TRBD1	-	CASSRETGRNTEAFF	TGCGCCAGCAGCCGAGAGACAGGGAGGAACACTGAAGCTTTCTTT
TRBV27	TRBJ1-4	TRBD1	few	CASGPLPGQGFQGEKLFF	TGTGCCAGCGGTCCTTTACCGGGACAGGGGTTCCAGGGTGAAAAACTGTTTTTT
TRBV5-6	TRBJ1-2	TRBD1	-	CASSGDRGNYGYTF	TGTGCCAGCAGCGGGGACAGGGGAAACTATGGCTACACCTTC
TRBV6-5	TRBJ1-2	-	-	CASSYAGPNYGYTF	TGTGCCAGCAGTTACGCAGGCCCTAACTATGGCTACACCTTC
TRBV5-6	TRBJ2-5	-	-	CASSWTARETQYF	TGTGCCAGCAGCTGGACAGCCCGAGAGACCCAGTACTTC
TRBV7-8	TRBJ2-7	-	few	CASSFWTVSDEQYF	TGTGCCAGCAGCTTCTGGACAGTCTCCGACGAGCAGTACTTC
TRBV15	TRBJ2-2	-	-	CATSRVSRAGELFF	TGTGCCACCAGCAGAGTCAGTAGGGCCGGGGAGCTGTTTTTT
TRBV11-2	TRBJ1-1	-	-	CASSDDRYAEAFF	TGTGCCAGCAGCGACGACAGATACGCTGAAGCTTTCTTT
TRBV25-1	TRBJ2-3	-	-	CASSEYGVIAQYF	TGTGCCAGCAGTGAATATGGCGTTATTGCGCAGTATTTT
TRBV9	TRBJ2-7	-	once	CASSVVGGYEQYF	TGTGCCAGCAGCGTAGTTGGAGGCTACGAGCAGTACTTC
TRBV6-5	TRBJ1-1	-	-	CASSSYRQVVPEAFF	TGTGCCAGCAGTTCCTATAGACAGGTAGTCCCTGAAGCTTTCTTT
TRBV29-1	TRBJ2-5	TRBD2	-	CSVPLAGGQQETQYF	TGCAGCGTTCCTCTAGCGGGGGGGCAACAAGAGACCCAGTACTTC
TRBV15	TRBJ2-3	TRBD2	once	CATSRGTSGTDTQYF	TGTGCCACCAGCCGGGGGACTAGCGGCACAGATACGCAGTATTTT
TRBV7-9	TRBJ1-1	-	-	CASSLYWILTSEAFF	TGTGCCAGCAGCTTATATTGGATTCTAACGTCTGAAGCTTTCTTT
TRBV18	TRBJ2-5	TRBD1	-	CASSPAGTGLETQYF	TGTGCCAGCTCACCAGCCGGGACAGGGCTTGAGACCCAGTACTTC
TRBV6-1	TRBJ1-1	TRBD1	once	CAARDRGGTEAFF	TGTGCCGCCCGGGACAGGGGGGGAACTGAAGCTTTCTTT
TRBV9	TRBJ2-3	-	-	CASSVEGGGTDTQYF	TGTGCCAGCAGCGTAGAGGGGGGGGGCACAGATACGCAGTATTTT
TRBV29-1	TRBJ1-1	TRBD1	-	CSSNRGPSTEAFF	TGCAGCTCGAACAGGGGGCCGTCCACTGAAGCTTTCTTT
TRBV27	TRBJ2-3	TRBD2	-	CASSLRGSTDTQYF	TGTGCCAGCAGTTTGCGGGGGAGCACAGATACGCAGTATTTT
TRBV5-1	TRBJ2-7	-	-	CVSSFSQGKEQYF	TGCGTCAGCAGCTTTTCACAGGGAAAAGAGCAGTACTTC
TRBV27	TRBJ1-1	-	-	CASRGSDLQGNTEAFF	TGTGCCAGCCGGGGGAGCGATCTACAGGGAAACACTGAAGCTTTCTTT
TRBV27	TRBJ2-2	-	-	CASSLQGLPGELFF	TGTGCCAGCAGTTTACAGGGGCTCCCCGGGGAGCTGTTTTTT
TRBV7-9	TRBJ2-2	-	few	CASSLRDGELFF	TGTGCCAGCAGCCTAAGGGACGGGGAGCTGTTTTTT
TRBV10-3	TRBJ2-7	-	-	CAISESTSSYEQYF	TGTGCCATCAGTGAGTCGACTAGCTCCTACGAGCAGTACTTC
TRBV27	TRBJ1-1	TRBD1	-	CASINTGTGEAFF	TGTGCCAGCATTAATACCGGGACAGGTGAAGCTTTCTTT
TRBV18	TRBJ1-5	-	-	CASSDGGGSNQPQHF	TGTGCCAGCTCAGACGGGGGTGGCAGCAATCAGCCCCAGCATTTT
TRBV5-6	TRBJ1-5	TRBD1	-	CASSPGTGGKNQPQHF	TGTGCCAGCAGCCCCGGGACAGGGGGCAAAAATCAGCCCCAGCATTTT
TRBV9	TRBJ1-1	-	-	CASSPTAGEAFF	TGTGCCAGCAGCCCGACCGCCGGTGAAGCTTTCTTT
TRBV7-2	TRBJ2-3	TRBD1	-	CASSTRQGDTQYF	TGTGCCAGCAGCACGAGACAGGGAGATACGCAGTATTTT
TRBV13	TRBJ2-3	TRBD2	-	CASSLAVAGEADTQYF	TGTGCCAGCAGCTTAGCCGTAGCGGGGGAGGCAGATACGCAGTATTTT
TRBV19	TRBJ1-4	-	-	CASSIERQDGEEKLFF	TGTGCCAGTAGTATAGAGCGACAGGATGGGGAAGAAAAACTGTTTTTT
TRBV10-3	TRBJ2-7	TRBD2	-	CAIKREVVNEQYF	TGTGCCATCAAACGGGAGGTAGTAAACGAGCAGTACTTC
TRBV19	TRBJ1-2	-	-	CASSIWGGKANYGYTF	TGTGCCAGTAGTATATGGGGGGGAAAAGCTAACTATGGCTACACCTTC
TRBV18	TRBJ2-5	TRBD2	-	CASSPGTSGQETQYF	TGTGCCAGCTCTCCCGGGACTAGCGGTCAAGAGACCCAGTACTTC
TRBV5-4	TRBJ1-6	-	-	CASSLYGDHGSSYNSPLHF	TGTGCCAGCAGCTTGTACGGGGATCATGGGAGCTCCTATAATTCACCCCTCCACTTT
TRBV7-9	TRBJ1-1	-	-	CASSLSTGLNTEAFF	TGTGCCAGCAGCTTATCTACAGGGTTGAACACTGAAGCTTTCTTT
TRBV6-1	TRBJ1-2	-	-	CASSSGLSYGYTF	TGTGCCAGCAGTTCGGGACTGAGCTATGGCTACACCTTC
TRBV7-8	TRBJ1-1	-	-	CASSLGGWNTEAFF	TGTGCCAGCAGCTTAGGGGGCTGGAACACTGAAGCTTTCTTT
TRBV7-2	TRBJ2-2	-	-	CASSLAQYTGELFF	TGTGCCAGCAGCTTAGCACAGTACACCGGGGAGCTGTTTTTT
TRBV5-4	TRBJ2-2	-	-	CASSSDSPPNTGELFF	TGTGCCAGCAGCTCAGACAGCCCTCCGAACACCGGGGAGCTGTTTTTT
TRBV6-1	TRBJ1-6	-	-	CASSEGGRRFAPLHF	TGTGCCAGCAGTGAAGGGGGCAGGAGGTTTGCACCCCTCCACTTT
TRBV10-3	TRBJ2-3	TRBD1	-	CATRQGADTQYF	TGTGCCACCCGACAGGGTGCAGATACGCAGTATTTT
TRBV7-9	TRBJ2-7	-	-	CASSPWAYEQYF	TGTGCCAGCAGTCCATGGGCCTACGAGCAGTACTTC
TRBV5-1	TRBJ1-4	TRBD1	-	CASSLSSGTGSEKLFF	TGCGCCAGCAGCCTCTCTTCCGGGACAGGGAGCGAAAAACTGTTTTTT